The clone carrying this T cell receptor beta chain was observed a handful of times. These data belong to a study of cytomegalovirus exposure and HLA in healthy donors. Trimming removed 4 bases from V and 7 bases from J; junction bases left unmatched: 6. Looked up from germline, CDR1 is MGHDK and CDR2 is SYGVNS. The CDR3 loop spans 14 amino acids. It was with 60 Vbeta and 13 Jbeta primers that the PCR ran. This table comes from immunoSEQ multiplex PCR, and its TCRdb copy is limited to in-frame clones, with some not included. The sample lists some 130,000 clones, nearly 65% occurring once. The sample taken for sequencing was PBMCs. The sequence was obtained from a man aged 40-49 years in good health and CMV-seropositive. This chain connects TRBV25-1 to TRBJ2-4; 8 nucleotides align to TRBD1. The CDR3 DNA sequence: TGTGCCAGCAGTGCAACAGGGGGTCTGAACATTCAGTACTTC. This codes for CASSATGGLNIQYF.